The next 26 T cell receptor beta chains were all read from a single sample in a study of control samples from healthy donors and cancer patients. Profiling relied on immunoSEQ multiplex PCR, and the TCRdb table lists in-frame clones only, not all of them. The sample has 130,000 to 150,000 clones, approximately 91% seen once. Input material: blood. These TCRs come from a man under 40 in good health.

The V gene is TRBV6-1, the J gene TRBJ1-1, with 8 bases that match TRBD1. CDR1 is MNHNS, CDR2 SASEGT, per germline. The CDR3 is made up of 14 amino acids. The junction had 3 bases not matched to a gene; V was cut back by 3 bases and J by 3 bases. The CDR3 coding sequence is TGTGCCAGCAGTGACAGGGGGCGAGACACTGAAGCTTTCTTT. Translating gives CASSDRGRDTEAFF.

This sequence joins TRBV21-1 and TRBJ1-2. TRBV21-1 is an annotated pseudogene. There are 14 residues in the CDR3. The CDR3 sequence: CASSKGWDRYGYTF. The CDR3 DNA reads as TGTGCCAGCAGCAAGGGTTGGGATCGCTATGGCTACACCTTC.

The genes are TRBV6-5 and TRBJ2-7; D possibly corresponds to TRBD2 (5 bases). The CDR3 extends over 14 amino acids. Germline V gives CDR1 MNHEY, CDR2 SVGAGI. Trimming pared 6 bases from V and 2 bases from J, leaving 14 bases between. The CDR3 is CASSPGPRAYEQYF. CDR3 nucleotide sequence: TGTGCCAGCAGCCCGGGCCCGAGGGCCTACGAGCAGTACTTC.

In DNA form, the CDR3 reads TGTGCCAGCAGTATTAGCGGGGGGGCCGCGTACGAGCAGTACTTC. It is translated as CASSISGGAAYEQYF. This chain uses TRBV27 with TRBJ2-7; the match to TRBD2 covers 11 bases. This CDR3 is 15 amino acids long. V lost 5 bases, J lost 4 bases, and 7 bases stayed unmatched. The germline gives CDR1 MNHEY, CDR2 SMNVEV (reference sequence).

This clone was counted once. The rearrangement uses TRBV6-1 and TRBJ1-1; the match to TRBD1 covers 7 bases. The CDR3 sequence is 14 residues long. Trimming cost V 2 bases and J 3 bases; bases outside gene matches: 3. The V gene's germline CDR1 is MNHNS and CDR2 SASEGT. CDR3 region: CASSESQGDTEAFF. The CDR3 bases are TGTGCCAGCAGTGAATCTCAGGGGGACACTGAAGCTTTCTTT.

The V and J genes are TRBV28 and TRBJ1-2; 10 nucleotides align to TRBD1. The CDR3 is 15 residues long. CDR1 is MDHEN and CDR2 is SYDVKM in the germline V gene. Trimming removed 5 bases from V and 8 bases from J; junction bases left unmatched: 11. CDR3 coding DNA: TGTGCCAGCAGTGCTGGGGGACAGGGGAGTCGGGGCTACACCTTC. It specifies CASSAGGQGSRGYTF.

CDR3 coding DNA: TGTGCCAGCAGCTGCGGGGGCAGGGGGGTTTTCGAGCAGTACTTC. This translates into CASSCGGRGVFEQYF. The chain couples TRBV13 to TRBJ2-7; D tentatively fits TRBD1 or TRBD2 (7 bases each). Trimming removed 4 bases from V and 6 bases from J, with 19 bases in between. Germline V gives CDR1 PRHDT, CDR2 FYEKMQ (reference sequence). The CDR3 is 15 residues long.

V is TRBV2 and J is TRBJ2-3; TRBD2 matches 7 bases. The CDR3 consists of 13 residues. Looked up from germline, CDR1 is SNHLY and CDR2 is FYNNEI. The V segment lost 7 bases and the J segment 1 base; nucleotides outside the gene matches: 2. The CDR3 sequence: CASTREGTDTQYF. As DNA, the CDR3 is TGTGCCAGCACCCGGGAGGGCACAGATACGCAGTATTTT.

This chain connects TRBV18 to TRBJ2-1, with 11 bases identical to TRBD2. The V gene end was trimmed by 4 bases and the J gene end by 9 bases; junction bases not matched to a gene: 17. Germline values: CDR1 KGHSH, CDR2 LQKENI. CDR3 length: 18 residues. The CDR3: CASSLQWRGLAGGFEQFF. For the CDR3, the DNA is TGTGCCAGCTCACTCCAATGGCGTGGGCTAGCGGGGGGATTTGAGCAGTTCTTC.

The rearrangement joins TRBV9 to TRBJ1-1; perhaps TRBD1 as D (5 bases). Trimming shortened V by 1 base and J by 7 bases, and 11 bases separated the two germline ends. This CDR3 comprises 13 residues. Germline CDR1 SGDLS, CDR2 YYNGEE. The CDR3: CASSVSLGGEAFF. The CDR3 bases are TGTGCCAGCAGCGTATCTTTGGGGGGTGAAGCTTTCTTT.

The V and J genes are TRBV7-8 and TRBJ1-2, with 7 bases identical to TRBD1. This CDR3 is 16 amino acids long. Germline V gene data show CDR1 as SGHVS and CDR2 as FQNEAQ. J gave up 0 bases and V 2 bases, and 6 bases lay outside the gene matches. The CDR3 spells CASSLPRDRANYGYTF. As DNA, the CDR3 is TGTGCCAGCAGCTTACCCCGGGACAGAGCTAACTATGGCTACACCTTC.

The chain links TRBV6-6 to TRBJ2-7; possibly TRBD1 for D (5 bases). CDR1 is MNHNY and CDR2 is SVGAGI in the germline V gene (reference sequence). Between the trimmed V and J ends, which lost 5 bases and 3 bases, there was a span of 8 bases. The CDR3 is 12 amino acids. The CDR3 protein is CASSLDSYEQYF. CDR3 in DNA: TGTGCCAGCAGTCTCGACAGCTACGAGCAGTACTTC.

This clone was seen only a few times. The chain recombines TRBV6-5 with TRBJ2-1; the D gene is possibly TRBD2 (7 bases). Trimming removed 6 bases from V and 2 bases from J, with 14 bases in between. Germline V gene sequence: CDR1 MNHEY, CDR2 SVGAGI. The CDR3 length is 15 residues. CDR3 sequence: CASRNGGAAYNEQFF. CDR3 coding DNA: TGTGCCAGCAGGAATGGGGGGGCCGCCTACAATGAGCAGTTCTTC.

The CDR3 bases are TGCAGCGCCCGGGGCTCTGGAAACACCATATATTTT. It yields the protein CSARGSGNTIYF. V usage is TRBV29-1 and J usage is TRBJ1-3; unclear D gene. The length of the CDR3 is 12 residues. Looked up from germline, CDR1 is SQVTM and CDR2 is ANQGSEA. Between the trimmed V and J ends, which lost 7 bases and 0 bases, there was a span of 7 bases. Combining the CDR3 with reference TRBV29-1 and TRBJ1-3 gives the whole variable domain SAVISQKPSRDICQRGTSLTIQCQVDSQVTMMFWYRQQPGQSLTLIATANQGSEATYESGFVIDKFPISRPNLTFSTLTVSNMSPEDSSIYLCSARGSGNTIYFGEGSWLTVV.

This chain's CDR3 is CASNIFGAQAYEQYF. CDR3 DNA: TGTGCCAGTAACATATTCGGGGCTCAAGCCTACGAGCAGTACTTC. This chain uses TRBV19 with TRBJ2-7; D tentatively fits TRBD1 or TRBD2 (5 bases each). The CDR3 has 15 amino acids. V was clipped by 7 bases and J by 2 bases, with 18 bases between them. Germline lookup yields CDR1 LNHDA and CDR2 SQIVND (reference sequence).

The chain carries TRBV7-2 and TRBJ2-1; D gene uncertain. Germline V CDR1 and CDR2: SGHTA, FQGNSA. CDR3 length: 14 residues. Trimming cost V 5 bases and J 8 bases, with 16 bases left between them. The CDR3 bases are TGTGCCAGCAGCCCGGGCCCTCAAACTGATGAGCAGTTCTTC. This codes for CASSPGPQTDEQFF.

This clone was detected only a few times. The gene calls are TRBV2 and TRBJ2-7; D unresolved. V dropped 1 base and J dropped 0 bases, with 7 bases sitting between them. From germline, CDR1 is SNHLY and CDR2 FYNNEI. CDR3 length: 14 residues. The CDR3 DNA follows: TGTGCCAGCAGTGAAGAGGCAGACTCCTACGAGCAGTACTTC. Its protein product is CASSEEADSYEQYF.

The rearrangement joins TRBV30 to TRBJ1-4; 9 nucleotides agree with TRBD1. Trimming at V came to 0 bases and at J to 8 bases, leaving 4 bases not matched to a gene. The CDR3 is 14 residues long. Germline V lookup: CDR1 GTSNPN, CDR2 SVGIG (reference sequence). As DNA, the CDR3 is TGTGCCTGGAGTGTAGGACAGGGGAGGGAAAAACTGTTTTTT. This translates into CAWSVGQGREKLFF.

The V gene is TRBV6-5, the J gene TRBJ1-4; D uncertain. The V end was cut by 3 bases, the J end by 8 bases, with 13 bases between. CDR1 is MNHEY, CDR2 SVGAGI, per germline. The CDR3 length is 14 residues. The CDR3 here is CASSYDKAGEKLFF. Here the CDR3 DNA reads TGTGCCAGCAGTTATGACAAAGCGGGGGAAAAACTGTTTTTT.

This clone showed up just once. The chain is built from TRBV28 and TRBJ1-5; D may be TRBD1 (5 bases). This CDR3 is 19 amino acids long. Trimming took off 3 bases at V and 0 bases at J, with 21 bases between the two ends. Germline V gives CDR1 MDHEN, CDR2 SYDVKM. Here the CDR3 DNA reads TGTGCCAGCAGTTTTCAGACAGCCGATTTTTTAAATAGCAATCAGCCCCAGCATTTT. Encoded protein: CASSFQTADFLNSNQPQHF.

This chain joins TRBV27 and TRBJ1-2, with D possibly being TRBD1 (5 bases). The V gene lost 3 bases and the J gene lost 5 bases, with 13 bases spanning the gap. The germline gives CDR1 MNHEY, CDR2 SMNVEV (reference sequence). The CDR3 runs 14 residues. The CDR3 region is CASSLRGVEYGYTF. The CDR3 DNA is TGTGCCAGCAGTTTGAGGGGCGTGGAGTATGGCTACACCTTC.

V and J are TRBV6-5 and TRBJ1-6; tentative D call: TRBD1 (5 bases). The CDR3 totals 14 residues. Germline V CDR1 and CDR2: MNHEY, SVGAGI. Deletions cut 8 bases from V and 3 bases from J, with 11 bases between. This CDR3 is CASGTGHYNSPLHF. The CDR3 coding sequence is TGTGCCAGCGGGACCGGACACTATAATTCACCCCTCCACTTT.

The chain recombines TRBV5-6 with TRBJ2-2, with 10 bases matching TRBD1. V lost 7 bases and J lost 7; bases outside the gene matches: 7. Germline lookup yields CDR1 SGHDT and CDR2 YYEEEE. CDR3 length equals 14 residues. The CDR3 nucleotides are TGTGCCAGCGAGACAGGGGGCGGTGTCGGGGAGCTGTTTTTT. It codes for CASETGGGVGELFF.

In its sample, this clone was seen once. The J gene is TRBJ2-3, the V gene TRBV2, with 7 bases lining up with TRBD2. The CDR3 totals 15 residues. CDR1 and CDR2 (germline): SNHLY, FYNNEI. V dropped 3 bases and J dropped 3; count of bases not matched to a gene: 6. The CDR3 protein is CASSEGRGTTDTQYF. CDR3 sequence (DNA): TGTGCCAGCAGTGAGGGGCGGGGGACTACAGATACGCAGTATTTT.

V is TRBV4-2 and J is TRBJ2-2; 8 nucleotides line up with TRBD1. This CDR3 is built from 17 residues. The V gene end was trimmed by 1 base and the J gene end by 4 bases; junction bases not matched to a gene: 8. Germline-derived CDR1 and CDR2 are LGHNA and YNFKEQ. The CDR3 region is CASSQVSRGHGTGELFF. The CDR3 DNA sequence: TGTGCCAGCAGCCAAGTCAGCAGGGGGCACGGCACCGGGGAGCTGTTTTTT.

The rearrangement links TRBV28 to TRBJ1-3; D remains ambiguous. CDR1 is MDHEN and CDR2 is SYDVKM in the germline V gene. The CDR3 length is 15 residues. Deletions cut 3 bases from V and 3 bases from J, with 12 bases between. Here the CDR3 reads CASSLLSGYGNTIYF. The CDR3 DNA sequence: TGTGCCAGCAGTTTGCTTTCGGGTTATGGAAACACCATATATTTT.